This passage covers 10 T cell receptor beta chains from one sample sequenced in a study of regulatory T cells in long-lasting Graves disease. Specified time point: newly diagnosed GD, antithyroid drugs for less than 3 months. Following extraction of RNA from PBMCs, that RNA was used to make the TCR library. Arm-PCR with iRepertoire HTBI primers amplified the CDR3 regions for these TCR beta libraries. Each CDR3 protein is one row after TCRdb ran MiXCR on the multiplex PCR reads. The sample holds under 450,000 distinct CDR3 sequences, roughly 12% seen once. The sample was also linked to a second study, of T cells in Graves' hyperthyroidism and ophthalmopathy.

This specimen consisted of peripheral blood mononuclear cells (PBMCs), obtained at new diagnosis, from a patient treated with antithyroid drugs. The receptors come from a woman aged 18-29 years with Graves disease.

This clonotype has a count of ten or more. The rearrangement uses TRBV29-1 and TRBJ2-1, with 9 bases lining up with TRBD1. The trim removed 3 bases at V and 2 bases at J, leaving 14 bases unmatched. This CDR3 region has 18 residues. The germline V gene encodes CDR1 SQVTM and CDR2 ANQGSEA. The CDR3 region has the DNA TGCAGCGTTGAGGGGGGACCGGGACAGGGAATTACCTACAATGAGCAGTTCTTC. Its translation: CSVEGGPGQGITYNEQFF.

This clonotype was found many times. The rearrangement uses TRBV28 and TRBJ1-2; D unresolved. The germline CDR1 and CDR2 sequences are MDHEN and SYDVKM. The V end lost 4 bases, the J end lost 4 bases, and 10 bases lay between the germline ends. This CDR3 comprises 13 residues. CDR3 loop: CASSWRSGYGYTF. CDR3 bases: TGTGCCAGCAGTTGGAGGTCTGGCTATGGCTACACCTTC.

V gene TRBV20-1 combines with J gene TRBJ1-1; the D gene is possibly TRBD1 (6 bases). The CDR3 contains 18 residues. V gave up 4 bases and J gave up 7 bases, with 31 bases separating them. The germline V gene encodes CDR1 DFQATT and CDR2 SNEGSKA (reference sequence). CDR3 DNA sequence: TGCAGTGCTATCCCCCCTTTGCTAGCGGGCAGGGGCGCGATTGAAGCTTTCTTT. Translation gives CSAIPPLLAGRGAIEAFF.

At least ten counts were recorded for this clonotype. The rearrangement uses TRBV7-9 and TRBJ2-5, with a tentative D call TRBD2 (6 bases). CDR1 is SEHNR, CDR2 FQNEAQ, per germline (reference sequence). V lost 3 bases and J lost 3, with 17 bases in between. The CDR3 extends over 16 amino acids. Here the CDR3 reads CASSFSGQVVEETQYF. The DNA for the CDR3 is TGTGCCAGCAGCTTTAGCGGCCAGGTAGTGGAAGAGACCCAGTACTTC.

V and J are TRBV6-2 or TRBV6-3 and TRBJ1-4; D is possibly TRBD1 (5 bases). The germline V gene encodes CDR1 MNHEY and CDR2 SVGEGT. This CDR3 has 15 amino acids. Trimming cost V 1 base and J 2 bases, with 8 bases left between them. The CDR3 loop is CASSYFKGTNEKLFF. CDR3 nucleotides: TGTGCCAGCAGTTACTTCAAGGGGACTAATGAAAAACTGTTTTTT.

This clonotype was found many times. The CDR3 bases are TGTGCCAGTAGTCATCTCGAGGGGCGGGAGACCCAGTACTTC. Encoded protein: CASSHLEGRETQYF. This chain connects TRBV19 to TRBJ2-5; D assignment may be TRBD1 or TRBD2 (5 bases each). CDR3 length equals 14 residues. The germline V and J ends were trimmed by 5 bases and 5 bases, with 15 bases remaining between them. CDR1 and CDR2 (germline): LNHDA, SQIVND (reference sequence). The entire variable domain, with the rest obtained from reference TRBV19 and TRBJ2-5, is as follows: DGGITQSPKYLFRKEGQNVTLSCEQNLNHDAMYWYRQDPGQGLRLIYYSQIVNDFQKGDIAEGYSVSREKKESFPLTVTSAQKNPTAFYLCASSHLEGRETQYFGPGTRLLVL.

This clonotype came up a few times. The CDR3 DNA reads as TGTGCCAGCAGCTTAGGGAGCGGGGATGTCGAGCAGTACTTC. The encoded protein is CASSLGSGDVEQYF. The chain has TRBV7-9 and TRBJ2-7; 7 bases are a match to TRBD2. V was clipped by 1 base and J by 6 bases; unmatched bases: 6. This CDR3 spans 14 amino acids. Germline CDR1 reads SEHNR; CDR2 reads FQNEAQ (reference sequence).

This clonotype was counted at least ten times. The chain links TRBV14 to TRBJ2-5, with TRBD1 as a possible D gene (6 bases). This CDR3 has 14 residues. The V end was cut by 6 bases, the J end by 5 bases, with 16 bases between. The germline gives CDR1 SGHDN, CDR2 FVKESK. The CDR3 region has the DNA TGTGCCAGCAGTTCACAGGGTCTAAGGGAGACCCAGTACTTC. This translates into CASSSQGLRETQYF.

This clonotype has ten or more counts. The chain uses TRBV12-3 or TRBV12-4 and TRBJ2-7; 8 bases align to TRBD1. The CDR3 loop spans 13 amino acids. The V gene end was trimmed by 6 bases and the J gene end by 6 bases; junction bases not matched to a gene: 7. CDR3 protein: CASSPGQGCEQYF. In DNA form, the CDR3 reads TGTGCCAGCAGCCCTGGACAGGGCTGCGAGCAGTACTTC.

The chain recombines TRBV7-2 with TRBJ1-3; TRBD1 matches 7 bases. The V segment lost 5 bases and the J segment 9 bases; nucleotides outside the gene matches: 10. In germline, CDR1 is SGHTA, CDR2 FQGNSA. The CDR3 spans 14 residues. The CDR3: CASSKVLQGGTIYF. In DNA, the CDR3 is TGTGCCAGCAGCAAGGTGCTGCAGGGGGGCACCATATATTTT.